These 22 T cell receptor beta chains came from one sample sequenced in a study of glioma-infiltrating T cells after dendritic cell vaccination. Method: immunoSEQ multiplex PCR; TCRdb's copy keeps in-frame clones and lacks some. This sample has 90,000 or so clones, with more than 75% found just once. The sample here was blood, taken before dendritic cell vaccination. The origin of the receptors is a human donor with glioblastoma.

The chain carries TRBV6-6 and TRBJ2-1; D gene unclear. The germline V gene encodes CDR1 MNHNY and CDR2 SVGAGI (reference sequence). The length of the CDR3 is 12 residues. Trimming cost V 0 bases and J 10 bases, with 7 bases left between them. The CDR3 nucleotides read TGTGCCAGCAGTTACTCGTTGCGGGAGCAGTTCTTC. Amino acids: CASSYSLREQFF.

This clone was counted between two and nine times. The chain employs TRBV7-8 and TRBJ2-7, with TRBD2 as a possible D gene (6 bases). The CDR3 is made up of 13 amino acids. The V and J ends lost 9 bases and 2 bases respectively, with 14 bases between them. Germline CDR1 SGHVS, CDR2 FQNEAQ. CDR3 residues: CARGGRKTYEQYF. CDR3 bases: TGTGCCAGGGGGGGACGGAAGACCTACGAGCAGTACTTC.

This sequence joins TRBV4-2 and TRBJ2-7; D is perhaps TRBD2 (6 bases). Germline loops: CDR1 LGHNA, CDR2 YNFKEQ. V was shortened by 0 bases and J by 2 bases, with 14 bases between the two germline ends. The CDR3 length is 16 residues. CDR3 DNA: TGTGCCAGCAGCCAAGAGGCCACCGCGGGGACCTACGAGCAGTACTTC. Protein: CASSQEATAGTYEQYF.

The chain is built from TRBV27 and TRBJ2-7, with 12 positions matching TRBD2. The CDR3 contains 16 residues. Germline CDR1 and CDR2: MNHEY and SMNVEV (reference sequence). The ends lost 5 bases at V and 0 bases at J; junction bases unmatched: 5. The CDR3 sequence is CASSPSSGGVSYEQYF. Written as DNA, the CDR3 is TGTGCCAGCAGTCCATCTAGCGGGGGGGTCTCCTACGAGCAGTACTTC.

The V and J genes are TRBV5-1 and TRBJ1-6; perhaps TRBD1 as D (5 bases). V was cut by 4 bases and J by 4 bases, with 12 bases left in between. This CDR3 is 15 amino acids long. In germline, CDR1 is SGHRS, CDR2 YFSETQ. The CDR3 nucleotides read TGCGCCAGCAGCGGAGGGACTGATTATAATTCACCCCTCCACTTT. It codes for CASSGGTDYNSPLHF.

The chain has TRBV29-1 and TRBJ2-7, with 9 bases that match TRBD1. Trimming at V came to 4 bases and at J to 5 bases, leaving 6 bases not matched to a gene. Germline-derived CDR1 and CDR2 are SQVTM and ANQGSEA. The CDR3 has 13 amino acids. The CDR3 spells CSVGGQGPDEQYF. The CDR3 DNA follows: TGCAGCGTTGGGGGACAGGGTCCGGACGAGCAGTACTTC.

This clone appeared a single time. The J gene is TRBJ1-6, the V gene TRBV4-1, with 11 bases fitting TRBD1. CDR1 MGHRA and CDR2 YSYEKL come from the germline V gene. The CDR3 sequence is 16 residues long. J was trimmed by 10 bases and V by 3 bases; bases with no gene match: 8. In DNA, the CDR3 is TGCGCCAGCAGCCAGTCCGTCCGGGACAGGGGGTCACCCCTCCACTTT. It yields the protein CASSQSVRDRGSPLHF.

The gene calls are TRBV4-1 and TRBJ1-6; 7 bases line up with TRBD1. Germline CDR1 reads MGHRA; CDR2 reads YSYEKL. Germline trimming cut 4 bases from V and 6 bases from J; bases unmatched to any gene: 9. This CDR3 contains 16 residues. The CDR3 nucleotides read TGCGCCAGCAGCCTCTCCAAGGGGGCGGCTAATTCACCCCTCCACTTT. Protein: CASSLSKGAANSPLHF.

The chain is built from TRBV6-5 and TRBJ2-6, with a possible D match to TRBD2 (5 bases). The CDR3 has 15 residues. Trimming took 7 bases from V and 0 from J, leaving 10 bases between them. The V gene's germline CDR1 is MNHEY and CDR2 SVGAGI. CDR3 sequence (DNA): TGTGCCAGCACGAGGGCTAGCTCTGGGGCCAACGTCCTGACTTTC. It specifies CASTRASSGANVLTF.

This clone was seen only once. This rearrangement joins TRBV4-3 to TRBJ2-2, with a weak D call TRBD2 (5 bases). V was pared by 0 bases and J by 1 base, with 9 bases between. The CDR3 contains 16 residues. The germline V gene encodes CDR1 LGHNA and CDR2 YSLEER. CDR3 in amino acids: CASSQDRGGNTGELFF. CDR3 nucleotides: TGCGCCAGCAGCCAAGATCGCGGAGGGAACACCGGGGAGCTGTTTTTT.

V is TRBV29-1 and J is TRBJ1-2; possible D gene TRBD1, 6 bases. Looked up from germline, CDR1 is SQVTM and CDR2 is ANQGSEA. The CDR3 loop spans 11 amino acids. Trimming took off 6 bases at V and 6 bases at J, with 11 bases between the two ends. The CDR3 DNA reads TGCAGCGTCCCGCAGGGGAATGGCTACACCTTC. Encoded protein: CSVPQGNGYTF.

This chain joins TRBV19 and TRBJ2-7, with 7 bases lining up with TRBD1. The V and J ends lost 3 bases and 0 bases, in that order; junction bases with no gene match: 14. Germline V CDR1 and CDR2: LNHDA, SQIVND (reference sequence). The CDR3 runs 18 residues. The CDR3 protein is CASSIRTGATSFSYEQYF. CDR3 in DNA: TGTGCCAGTAGTATCCGGACAGGCGCAACATCATTCTCCTACGAGCAGTACTTC. The whole variable domain, filled in from reference TRBV19 and TRBJ2-7, reads DGGITQSPKYLFRKEGQNVTLSCEQNLNHDAMYWYRQDPGQGLRLIYYSQIVNDFQKGDIAEGYSVSREKKESFPLTVTSAQKNPTAFYLCASSIRTGATSFSYEQYFGPGTRLTVT.

The V call is TRBV5-1, the J call TRBJ2-7; 7 nucleotides align to TRBD2. The length of the CDR3 is 17 residues. V was pared by 0 bases and J by 0 bases, with 9 bases of the junction left unmatched. Germline lookup yields CDR1 SGHRS and CDR2 YFSETQ. CDR3: CASSLAGEGPRSYEQYF. The CDR3 region has the DNA TGCGCCAGCAGCTTGGCGGGGGAGGGGCCCCGCTCCTACGAGCAGTACTTC. The whole variable domain, remainder taken from reference TRBV5-1 and TRBJ2-7, is KAGVTQTPRYLIKTRGQQVTLSCSPISGHRSVSWYQQTPGQGLQFLFEYFSETQRNKGNFPGRFSGRQFSNSRSEMNVSTLELGDSALYLCASSLAGEGPRSYEQYFGPGTRLTVT.

This clone was recorded once. Compared with germline, one end of the junction differs, possibly owing to a read error. V is TRBV7-2 and J is TRBJ2-1; TRBD2 agrees at 11 bases. The germline CDR1 and CDR2 sequences are SGHTA and FQGNSA. This CDR3 has 16 residues. Here the CDR3 reads CASNPPRGTSGGDRLF. The CDR3 coding sequence is TGTGCCAGCAATCCACCTCGGGGGACTAGCGGTGGGGACCGGCTCTTC.

The chain is built from TRBV23-1 and TRBJ1-1, with TRBD1 identical over 11 bases. TRBV23-1 qualifies as an ORF whose function is uncertain. CDR3 length equals 12 residues. The V and J ends lost 11 bases and 3 bases, in that order; junction bases with no gene match: 2. In DNA, the CDR3 is TGCGCCCGGACAGGGGGCTACACTGAAGCTTTCTTT. The encoded protein is CARTGGYTEAFF.

This chain's CDR3 is CASRWDRLAGANEQFF. CDR3 sequence (DNA): TGTGCCAGCAGGTGGGACCGACTAGCGGGAGCCAATGAGCAGTTCTTC. The chain uses TRBV2 and TRBJ2-1, with 12 bases identical to TRBD2. The CDR3 totals 16 residues. Germline assignment: CDR1 SNHLY and CDR2 FYNNEI. V lost 6 bases, J lost 6 bases, and 9 bases stayed unmatched.

This clone was picked up one time. This chain uses TRBV5-1 with TRBJ2-7, with D possibly matching TRBD1 (5 bases). Germline V lookup: CDR1 SGHRS, CDR2 YFSETQ. This CDR3 is built from 12 residues. Trimming stripped 7 bases from V and 2 bases from J, with 10 bases between. This CDR3 reads CASSDIPYEQYF. DNA for the CDR3: TGCGCCAGCTCGGACATTCCCTACGAGCAGTACTTC.

This chain uses TRBV2 with TRBJ2-2; 7 nucleotides line up with TRBD1. V lost 8 bases to trimming and J lost 7 bases; unmatched junction nucleotides: 10. CDR1 SNHLY and CDR2 FYNNEI come from the germline V gene. The CDR3 is made up of 14 amino acids. For the CDR3, the DNA is TGTGCCAGCGAGGCAGGGGGAAAGGTCGGGGAGCTGTTTTTT. As protein: CASEAGGKVGELFF.

About this clone: One end of the junction varies from germline; a read error may be responsible. This rearrangement joins TRBV6-6 to TRBJ1-5; 7 bases fit TRBD1. CDR1 is MNHNY and CDR2 is SVGAGI in the germline V gene (reference sequence). This CDR3 is 16 amino acids long. The CDR3 DNA is TGTGCCAGCAGTTACCCGACAGGGACTAGCTATCAGCCCCAGCATTTT. It encodes CASSYPTGTSYQPQHF.

V usage is TRBV7-3 and J usage is TRBJ2-7; D possibly corresponds to TRBD2 (6 bases). The CDR3 totals 14 residues. CDR1 is SGHTA, CDR2 FQGTGA, per germline. Trimming took 2 bases from V and 5 from J, leaving 13 bases between them. The CDR3 DNA is TGTGCCAGCAGCTTACGAGCGGAGGGCGACGAGCAGTACTTC. This translates into CASSLRAEGDEQYF. Together with reference TRBV7-3 and TRBJ2-7, the CDR3 gives the full variable domain: GAGVSQTPSNKVTEKGKYVELRCDPISGHTALYWYRQSLGQGPEFLIYFQGTGAADDSGLPNDRFFAVRPEGSVSTLKIQRTERGDSAVYLCASSLRAEGDEQYFGPGTRLTVT.

This clone was counted once. The rearrangement uses TRBV21-1 and TRBJ1-2. TRBV21-1 is listed as a pseudogene. This CDR3 comprises 13 residues. The CDR3 region is CASSKGGLYGYTF. In DNA form, the CDR3 reads TGTGCCAGCAGCAAGGGAGGGCTCTATGGCTACACCTTC.

This clone was detected only a few times. The chain carries TRBV6-5 and TRBJ1-4; tentative D call: TRBD1 (6 bases). Trimming cost V 5 bases and J 0 bases, with 7 bases left between them. The CDR3 loop spans 14 amino acids. Per germline, CDR1 MNHEY and CDR2 SVGAGI. The CDR3 DNA reads TGTGCCAGCAGTAGACAGGCAACTAATGAAAAACTGTTTTTT. This sequence encodes CASSRQATNEKLFF.